Presented here are 15 T cell receptor beta chains from one specimen sequenced in a study of control samples from healthy donors and cancer patients. Some clones are missing from TCRdb's copy, which holds only in-frame ones; the method was immunoSEQ multiplex PCR. The table shows approximately 88,000 clones, with approximately 91% occurring only once. Sequences were obtained from blood. These TCRs come from a woman aged 25-40 years in good health.

This clone was recorded a few times. This chain links TRBV28 with TRBJ1-1; D call uncertain. This CDR3 comprises 11 residues. Trimming cost V 3 bases and J 6 bases, with 5 bases left between them. CDR1 is MDHEN, CDR2 SYDVKM, per germline. The CDR3 loop is CASSFKAEAFF. CDR3 sequence (DNA): TGTGCCAGCAGTTTTAAAGCTGAAGCTTTCTTT.

The CDR3 DNA reads TGTGCCAGCAGCTTACAGCGGAGCTCCTACAATGAGCAGTTCTTC. It yields the protein CASSLQRSSYNEQFF. The chain links TRBV7-8 to TRBJ2-1, with D perhaps matching TRBD2 (5 bases). Germline loops: CDR1 SGHVS, CDR2 FQNEAQ. With 2 bases removed from V and 0 bases from J, the gap between germline ends came to 8 bases. The CDR3 consists of 15 residues.

V usage is TRBV5-5 and J usage is TRBJ1-5, with TRBD1 as a possible D gene (6 bases). The V end was cut by 4 bases, the J end by 0 bases, with 17 bases between. The CDR3 contains 17 residues. Germline V gene sequence: CDR1 SGHKS, CDR2 YYEKEE (reference sequence). The CDR3 loop is CASSRTLGGHSNQPQHF. The CDR3, as DNA: TGTGCCAGCAGCCGGACCCTTGGGGGACATAGCAATCAGCCCCAGCATTTT. The whole variable domain, filled in from reference TRBV5-5 and TRBJ1-5, reads DAGVTQSPTHLIKTRGQQVTLRCSPISGHKSVSWYQQVLGQGPQFIFQYYEKEERGRGNFPDRFSARQFPNYSSELNVNALLLGDSALYLCASSRTLGGHSNQPQHFGDGTRLSIL.

The V and J genes are TRBV7-3 and TRBJ2-3, with a tentative D call TRBD2 (6 bases). Germline loops: CDR1 SGHTA, CDR2 FQGTGA. The CDR3 is made up of 16 amino acids. Trimming took 5 bases from V and 0 from J, leaving 15 bases between them. For the CDR3, the DNA is TGTGCCAGCAGCCGACAATCGGGACTTAGCACAGATACGCAGTATTTT. Translating gives CASSRQSGLSTDTQYF.

The chain employs TRBV5-1 and TRBJ1-1; the D gene is possibly TRBD1 (5 bases). The CDR3 consists of 15 residues. Trimming took 3 bases from V and 3 from J, leaving 15 bases between them. Germline assignment: CDR1 SGHRS and CDR2 YFSETQ. CDR3 residues: CASSSLGAKDTEAFF. In DNA, the CDR3 is TGCGCCAGCAGCTCACTAGGGGCGAAGGACACTGAAGCTTTCTTT.

This clone turned up a few times. The chain combines TRBV5-6 with TRBJ1-1; 8 bases are shared with TRBD1. Looked up from germline, CDR1 is SGHDT and CDR2 is YYEEEE. The CDR3 contains 17 residues. J gave up 1 base and V 0 bases, and 8 bases lay outside the gene matches. The CDR3 sequence is CASSLVAGGTANTEAFF. In DNA, the CDR3 is TGTGCCAGCAGCTTGGTGGCAGGGGGCACCGCGAACACTGAAGCTTTCTTT.

This chain links TRBV20-1 with TRBJ1-5, with TRBD1 identical over 11 bases. This CDR3 spans 15 amino acids. Germline V gives CDR1 DFQATT, CDR2 SNEGSKA (reference sequence). The junction had 8 bases not matched to a gene; V was cut back by 3 bases and J by 7 bases. CDR3 amino acids: CSASPGQGARQPQHF. The CDR3 bases are TGCAGTGCTAGTCCTGGACAGGGGGCTAGGCAGCCCCAGCATTTT.

The chain has TRBV9 and TRBJ1-2; no clear D. In germline, CDR1 is SGDLS, CDR2 YYNGEE. The CDR3 sequence is 11 residues long. The ends were cut back, 3 bases at V and 4 bases at J, with 4 bases in the middle. The CDR3 protein is CASSGSYGYTF. CDR3 nucleotide sequence: TGTGCCAGCAGCGGTAGCTATGGCTACACCTTC.

This chain joins TRBV7-8 and TRBJ1-5; perhaps TRBD1 as D (5 bases). V lost 6 bases and J lost 6, with 12 bases in between. The germline V gene has CDR1 SGHVS and CDR2 FQNEAQ. CDR3 length: 13 residues. CDR3 protein: CASSHEGLQPQHF. The CDR3, as DNA: TGTGCCAGCAGTCACGAGGGGCTTCAGCCCCAGCATTTT.

The rearrangement uses TRBV4-1 and TRBJ1-2; TRBD1 matches 10 bases. The CDR3 covers 15 residues. The J segment lost 4 bases and the V segment lost 4 bases, leaving 6 bases of the junction unmatched. Germline V gene data show CDR1 as MGHRA and CDR2 as YSYEKL. CDR3 DNA sequence: TGCGCCAGCAGCCTCGACAGGGGGCTGAGCTATGGCTACACCTTC. Translated: CASSLDRGLSYGYTF.

This clone was recorded a few times. The V and J genes are TRBV4-2 and TRBJ2-7; 7 nucleotides line up with TRBD1. The CDR3 extends over 18 amino acids. V lost 2 bases to trimming and J lost 2 bases; unmatched junction nucleotides: 15. The germline CDR1 and CDR2 sequences are LGHNA and YNFKEQ. DNA for the CDR3: TGTGCCAGCAGCCAAACACAGGGGACCTCCGGACTCCCCTACGAGCAGTACTTC. This codes for CASSQTQGTSGLPYEQYF.

This clone was seen a single time. The chain joins TRBV18 to TRBJ2-4; possible D gene TRBD1, 6 bases. Germline CDR1 is KGHSH and CDR2 is LQKENI. V was trimmed by 4 bases and J by 0 bases, leaving 19 bases between them. The CDR3 totals 18 residues. CDR3 in amino acids: CASSQRVDRTLAKNIQYF. In DNA form, the CDR3 reads TGTGCCAGCTCACAGCGCGTAGACAGGACGCTAGCCAAAAACATTCAGTACTTC.

The V and J genes are TRBV7-2 and TRBJ1-1; TRBD1 is a possible D gene (6 bases). V was clipped by 0 bases and J by 11 bases, with 19 bases between them. CDR1 is SGHTA and CDR2 is FQGNSA in the germline V gene. The CDR3 has 15 amino acids. Written as DNA, the CDR3 is TGTGCCAGCAGCTTAGCTGGGGCAGGGGCGTCCTGGGCTTTCTTT. Its protein is CASSLAGAGASWAFF.

This chain joins TRBV21-1 and TRBJ2-3; the table's D call TRBD2 went unverified against the DNA. TRBV21-1 counts as a pseudogene. This CDR3 has 16 amino acids. CDR3 bases: TGTGCCAGCAGCAATAAGATAGCGGGGGGGCCAGATACGCAGTATTTT. It yields the protein CASSNKIAGGPDTQYF.

The chain links TRBV2 to TRBJ1-3; 7 nucleotides agree with TRBD1. Losses at the gene ends were 7 bases for V and 2 bases for J; bases not matched to a gene: 11. The CDR3 is made up of 16 amino acids. Germline values: CDR1 SNHLY, CDR2 FYNNEI. CDR3 in DNA: TGTGCCAGCACCAGGGACAGCCGAGTCCCTGGAAACACCATATATTTT. Translation: CASTRDSRVPGNTIYF. Based on the CDR3 plus reference TRBV2 and TRBJ1-3, the full variable domain is EPEVTQTPSHQVTQMGQEVILRCVPISNHLYFYWYRQILGQKVEFLVSFYNNEISEKSEIFDDQFSVERPDGSNFTLKIRSTKLEDSAMYFCASTRDSRVPGNTIYFGEGSWLTVV.